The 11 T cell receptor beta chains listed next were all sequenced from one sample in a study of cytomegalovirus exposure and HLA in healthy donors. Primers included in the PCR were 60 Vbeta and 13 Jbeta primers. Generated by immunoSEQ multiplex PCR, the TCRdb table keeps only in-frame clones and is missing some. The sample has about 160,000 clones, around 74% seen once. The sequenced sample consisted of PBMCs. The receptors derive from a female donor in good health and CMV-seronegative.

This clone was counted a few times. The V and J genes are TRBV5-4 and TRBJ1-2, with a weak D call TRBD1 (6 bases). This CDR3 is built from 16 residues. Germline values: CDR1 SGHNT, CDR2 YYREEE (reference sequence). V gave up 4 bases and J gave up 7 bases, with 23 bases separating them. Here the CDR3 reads CASSPASKGDLGGYTF. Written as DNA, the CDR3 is TGTGCCAGCAGCCCAGCCAGTAAGGGGGATCTAGGTGGCTACACCTTC.

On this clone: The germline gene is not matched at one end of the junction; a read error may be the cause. CDR3 DNA sequence: TGTGCCGGCAGTCGCTCGGGTGTGGTGAGGACCCAGTACTTC. Translating it yields CAGSRSGVVRTQYF. The V call is TRBV7-7, the J call TRBJ2-5; D gene uncertain. CDR1 is SSHAT and CDR2 is FNYEAQ in the germline V gene (reference sequence). The CDR3 spans 14 residues.

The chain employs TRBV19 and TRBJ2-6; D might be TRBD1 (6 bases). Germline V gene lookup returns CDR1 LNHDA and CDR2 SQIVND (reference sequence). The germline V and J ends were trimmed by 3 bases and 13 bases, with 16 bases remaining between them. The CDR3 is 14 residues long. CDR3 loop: CASSIRDKAHVLTF. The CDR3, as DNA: TGTGCCAGTAGTATCCGGGACAAGGCTCATGTCCTGACTTTC.

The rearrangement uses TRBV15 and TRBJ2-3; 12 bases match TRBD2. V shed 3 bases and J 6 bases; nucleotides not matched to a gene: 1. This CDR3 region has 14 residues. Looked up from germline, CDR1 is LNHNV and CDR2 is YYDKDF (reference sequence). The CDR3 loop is CATSSTSGGDTQYF. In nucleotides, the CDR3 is TGTGCCACCAGCAGCACTAGCGGGGGGGATACGCAGTATTTT.

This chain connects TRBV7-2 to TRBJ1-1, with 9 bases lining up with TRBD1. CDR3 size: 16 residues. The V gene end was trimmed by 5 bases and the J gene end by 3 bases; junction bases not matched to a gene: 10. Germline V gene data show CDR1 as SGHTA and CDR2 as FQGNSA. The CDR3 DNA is TGTGCCAGCAGCAAGCTCAACAGGGGGCCGTACACTGAAGCTTTCTTT. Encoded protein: CASSKLNRGPYTEAFF.

The CDR3 sequence is CASSTQGAGELFF. Here the CDR3 DNA reads TGCGCCAGCAGCACACAGGGGGCCGGGGAGCTGTTTTTT. This chain uses TRBV5-1 with TRBJ2-2; TRBD1 matches 8 bases. V shed 4 bases, J shed 6 bases, and the junction held 2 bases outside the gene matches. Germline V gives CDR1 SGHRS, CDR2 YFSETQ. CDR3 size: 13 residues.

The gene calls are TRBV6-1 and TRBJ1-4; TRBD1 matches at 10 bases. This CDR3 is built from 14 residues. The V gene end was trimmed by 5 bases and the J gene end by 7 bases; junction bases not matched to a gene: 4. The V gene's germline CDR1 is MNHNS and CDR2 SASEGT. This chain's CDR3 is CASSRDRGSEKLFF. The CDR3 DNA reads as TGTGCCAGCAGTAGGGACAGGGGTAGTGAAAAACTGTTTTTT.

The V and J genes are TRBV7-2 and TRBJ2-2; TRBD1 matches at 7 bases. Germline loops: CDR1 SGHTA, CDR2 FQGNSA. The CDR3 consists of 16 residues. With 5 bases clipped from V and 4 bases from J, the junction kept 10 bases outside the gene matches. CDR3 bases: TGTGCCAGCAGCCTGCATAGGGGGCGAAGCACCGGGGAGCTGTTTTTT. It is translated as CASSLHRGRSTGELFF.

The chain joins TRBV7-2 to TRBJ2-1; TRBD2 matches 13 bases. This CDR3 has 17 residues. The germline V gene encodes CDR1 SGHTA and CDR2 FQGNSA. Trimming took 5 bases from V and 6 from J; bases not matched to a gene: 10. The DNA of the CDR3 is TGTGCCAGCAGCCCAAACCGACTAGCGGGAGGCGGCAATGAGCAGTTCTTC. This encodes CASSPNRLAGGGNEQFF. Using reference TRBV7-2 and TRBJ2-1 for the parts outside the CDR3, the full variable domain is GAGVSQSPSNKVTEKGKDVELRCDPISGHTALYWYRQSLGQGLEFLIYFQGNSAPDKSGLPSDRFSAERTGGSVSTLTIQRTQQEDSAVYLCASSPNRLAGGGNEQFFGPGTRLTVL.

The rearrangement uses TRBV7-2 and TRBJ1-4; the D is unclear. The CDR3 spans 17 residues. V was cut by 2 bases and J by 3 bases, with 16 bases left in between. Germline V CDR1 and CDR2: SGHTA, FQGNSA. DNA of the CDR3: TGTGCCAGCAGCTTATGGTCCAGTCTCGACTCTAATGAAAAACTGTTTTTT. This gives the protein CASSLWSSLDSNEKLFF.

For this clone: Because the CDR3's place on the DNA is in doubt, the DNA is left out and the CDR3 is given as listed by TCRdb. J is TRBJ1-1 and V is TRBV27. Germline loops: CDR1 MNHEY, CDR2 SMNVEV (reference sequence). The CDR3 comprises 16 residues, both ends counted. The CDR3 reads CASSLSFGAGGTEAFF.